This T cell receptor beta chain was sequenced for a study of T cell repertoires in cytomegalovirus infection. Background on the study: TCR beta signatures that were public indicated CMV infection and matching HLA type. Points from the study as a whole: It was HLA-C-restricted CMV-specific TCR beta clonotypes that dominated the response ex vivo. Summed frequency of public TCR beta families distinguished CMV carriers with the relevant HLA.

V lost 0 bases to trimming and J lost 9 bases; unmatched junction nucleotides: 7. Germline CDR1 LGHNA, CDR2 YNFKEQ. The CDR3 is made up of 17 amino acids. This clonotype was detected a few times. Its specificity is unknown. MiXCR was run by TCRdb on the reads, yielding one entry per CDR3 protein. In the table there are about 240,000 distinct CDR3 sequences, 9% to 15% of which are singletons. Sequencing used PBMCs. The V call is TRBV4-2, the J call TRBJ2-1, with 14 positions matching TRBD2. The clonotype was recovered from a human donor in good health (CMV status not recorded). Some clones in this sample may be carry-over from other donors' samples. The CDR3 DNA is TGTGCCAGCAGCCAAGATCAGACTAGCGGGGGGGCCGGTGAGCAGTTCTTC. Translation: CASSQDQTSGGAGEQFF.